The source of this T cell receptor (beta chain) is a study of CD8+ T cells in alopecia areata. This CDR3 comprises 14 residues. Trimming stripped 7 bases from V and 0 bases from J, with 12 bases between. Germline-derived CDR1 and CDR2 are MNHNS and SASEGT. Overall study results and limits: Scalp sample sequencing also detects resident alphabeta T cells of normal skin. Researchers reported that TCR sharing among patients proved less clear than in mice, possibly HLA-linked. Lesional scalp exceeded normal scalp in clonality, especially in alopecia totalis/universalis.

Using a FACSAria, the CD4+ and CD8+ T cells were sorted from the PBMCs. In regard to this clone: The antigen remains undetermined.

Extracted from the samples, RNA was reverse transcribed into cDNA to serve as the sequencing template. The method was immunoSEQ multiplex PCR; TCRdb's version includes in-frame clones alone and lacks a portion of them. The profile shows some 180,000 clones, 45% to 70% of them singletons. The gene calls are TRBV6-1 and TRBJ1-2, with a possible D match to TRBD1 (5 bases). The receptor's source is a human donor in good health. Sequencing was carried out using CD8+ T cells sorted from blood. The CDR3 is CASTGTGTNYGYTF. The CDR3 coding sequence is TGTGCCAGCACGGGGACGGGAACTAACTATGGCTACACCTTC.